Shown below are 10 T cell receptor beta chains from a single sample sequenced in a study of breast tumors, draining lymph nodes, adjacent tissues listed by TCRdb under 2016. Lymph node samples were obtained from the axillary draining lymph nodes of breast cancer patients. Receptor amplification or capture employed multiplex PCR. Sequencing instrument: Illumina HiSeq 2000. In-frame beta chains were kept once TCRdb had trimmed the public reads at Q25 with fastp and called clones with MiXCR. Every distinct CDR3 protein forms one entry, paired with its most common genes and DNA. For this sample the table gives 130,000 or so distinct CDR3 sequences, of which around 21% were detected only once. The ten largest account for about 2.2% of the sample. Material: axillary lymph node tissue. The receptors originated from a female donor with breast cancer. Some clones in this sample may be carry-over from other donors' samples.

The table lists this clonotype with many counts. The chain has TRBV6-1 and TRBJ2-1; perhaps TRBD1 as D (6 bases). Germline lookup yields CDR1 MNHNS and CDR2 SASEGT. V was shortened by 11 bases and J by 4 bases, with 24 bases between the two germline ends. The CDR3 extends over 16 amino acids. DNA for the CDR3: TGTGCCGGCTCCGACCAAGGACAGTACGCATACAATGAGCAGTTCTTC. The encoded protein is CAGSDQGQYAYNEQFF.

This clonotype was counted many times. This chain joins TRBV14 and TRBJ2-2; D is undetermined. Trimming took off 4 bases at V and 3 bases at J, with 9 bases between the two ends. Germline CDR1 SGHDN, CDR2 FVKESK. This CDR3 contains 14 residues. The CDR3 DNA reads TGTGCCAGCAGCCTCATCGGACACACCGGGGAGCTGTTTTTT. As protein: CASSLIGHTGELFF. Drawing the rest from reference TRBV14 and TRBJ2-2, the complete variable domain is EAGVTQFPSHSVIEKGQTVTLRCDPISGHDNLYWYRRVMGKEIKFLLHFVKESKQDESGMPNNRFLAERTGGTYSTLKVQPAELEDSGVYFCASSLIGHTGELFFGEGSRLTVL.

This clonotype was picked up many times. V usage is TRBV7-6 and J usage is TRBJ2-3; 8 bases fit TRBD1. This CDR3 contains 15 residues. With 1 base clipped from V and 1 base from J, the junction kept 1 base outside the gene matches. Germline CDR1 reads SGHVS; CDR2 reads FNYEAQ. The CDR3 sequence: CASSLGGQGTDTQYF. DNA of the CDR3: TGTGCCAGCAGCTTAGGGGGACAGGGCACAGATACGCAGTATTTT.

This clonotype occurred many times. The gene calls are TRBV9 and TRBJ2-2; no clear D. This CDR3 contains 13 residues. The V and J ends lost 4 bases and 6 bases respectively, with 10 bases between them. Germline V lookup: CDR1 SGDLS, CDR2 YYNGEE. The CDR3 sequence: CASSPLLSGELFF. In DNA form, the CDR3 reads TGTGCCAGCAGCCCCCTCTTATCCGGGGAGCTGTTTTTT.

There are a few counts of this clonotype. The chain couples TRBV9 to TRBJ2-3, with a possible D match to TRBD2 (6 bases). CDR1 is SGDLS and CDR2 is YYNGEE in the germline V gene. This CDR3 comprises 15 residues. V was cut by 3 bases and J by 5 bases, with 16 bases left in between. CDR3 protein: CASSATGTGLDTQYF. DNA for the CDR3: TGTGCCAGCAGCGCCACCGGGACTGGTCTAGATACGCAGTATTTT.

This clonotype was picked up many times. V is TRBV20-1 and J is TRBJ2-7; TRBD2 matches 10 bases. Germline V gives CDR1 DFQATT, CDR2 SNEGSKA (reference sequence). CDR3 length: 17 residues. With 1 base clipped from V and 7 bases from J, the junction kept 16 bases outside the gene matches. This CDR3 reads CSARGGEAAGGPREQYF. Here the CDR3 DNA reads TGCAGTGCTAGAGGGGGGGAGGCAGCGGGAGGGCCGCGAGAGCAGTACTTC.

The table lists this clonotype with a few counts. The chain joins TRBV29-1 to TRBJ2-1, with 9 bases lining up with TRBD1. The germline gives CDR1 SQVTM, CDR2 ANQGSEA. This CDR3 has 13 amino acids. J gave up 7 bases and V 7 bases, and 8 bases lay outside the gene matches. The CDR3 sequence is CSAGQGGWNEQFF. In nucleotides, the CDR3 is TGCAGCGCGGGACAGGGAGGGTGGAATGAGCAGTTCTTC.

The V gene is TRBV27, the J gene TRBJ2-7; D might be TRBD2 (6 bases). In germline, CDR1 is MNHEY, CDR2 SMNVEV (reference sequence). Between the trimmed V and J ends, which lost 4 bases and 1 base, there was a span of 17 bases. The CDR3 sequence is 16 residues long. The CDR3 region has the DNA TGTGCCAGCAGTTCGGGCGGCGGGGCCTATTCCTACGAGCAGTACTTC. It is translated as CASSSGGGAYSYEQYF.

This clonotype was seen ten or more times. The rearrangement joins TRBV30 to TRBJ2-7, with a possible D match to TRBD2 (6 bases). Germline loops: CDR1 GTSNPN, CDR2 SVGIG (reference sequence). V was trimmed by 5 bases and J by 0 bases, leaving 11 bases between them. The CDR3 length is 13 residues. The CDR3 nucleotides read TGTGCCTGGCTTGGAGGGAGCTCCTACGAGCAGTACTTC. This codes for CAWLGGSSYEQYF.

Points on this clonotype: Just one base apart from a much larger clone, this may be a read error. The chain is built from TRBV30 and TRBJ1-4; D is perhaps TRBD1 (5 bases). Trimming pared 4 bases from V and 13 bases from J, leaving 16 bases between. Germline lookup yields CDR1 GTSNPN and CDR2 SVGIG (reference sequence). The length of the CDR3 is 12 residues. The CDR3 DNA is TGTGCCTGGACCCCGGGGGGGATTGGACTGTTTTTT. It encodes CAWTPGGIGLFF.